Listed below are T cell receptor beta chains from one sample, sequenced in a study of CD8 T cells in ankylosing spondylitis. One entry per CDR3 protein, called by TCRdb with MiXCR from the 5' RACE reads. Counted here are about 220,000 distinct CDR3 sequences, 18% occurring once; the ten biggest clones make up about 44%. Sequencing was performed on blood, either unsorted or a sorted T cell fraction (not recorded which). Source of these receptors: a male donor with ankylosing spondylitis. The CDR3 runs from the conserved cysteine through the conserved F or W. The D gene is left open where the match is weak. Size is stated for part of the rows, as once, few or many counts, or as a class when the clone is expanded.

CDR3 DNA,CDR3 protein,V gene,clone size,J gene,D gene
TGTGCCAGCAGTTTAGGGAGTAGCGATGAGCAGTTCTTC,CASSLGSSDEQFF,TRBV12-3/TRBV12-4,few,TRBJ2-1,.
TGCGCCAGCAGCCAGCCCCCCGGGCACAACCAAGAGACCCAGTACTTC,CASSQPPGHNQETQYF,TRBV4-1,.,TRBJ2-5,.
TGTGCCAGCAGTGGGGACAGCTTTACTAACTATGGCTACACCTTC,CASSGDSFTNYGYTF,TRBV12-3/TRBV12-4,.,TRBJ1-2,TRBD1
TGTGCCACCAGTGATCCCGGGACACAATACGAGCAGTACTTC,CATSDPGTQYEQYF,TRBV24-1,.,TRBJ2-7,.
TGTGCCTGGAGTACAGGGGTGGGGGAGCAGTACTTC,CAWSTGVGEQYF,TRBV30,.,TRBJ2-7,TRBD1
TGTGCCAGCAGCCGGCGTGGACAGGGAACCTACGAGCAGTACTTC,CASSRRGQGTYEQYF,TRBV7-8,.,TRBJ2-7,TRBD1
TGTGCCAGCAGTCAAAAGGGCTCCGGGGAGCTGTTTTTT,CASSQKGSGELFF,TRBV28,few,TRBJ2-2,.
TGTGCCAGCAGTTACCCGGTGGCGGGGGGGTTTGTGAGCTCCTACAATGAGCAGTTCTTC,CASSYPVAGGFVSSYNEQFF,TRBV6-2/TRBV6-3,.,TRBJ2-1,TRBD2
TGCGCCAGCAGCCAGGGGTGGACAGGGGGTCCGACCGGGGAGCTGTTTTTT,CASSQGWTGGPTGELFF,TRBV4-1,few,TRBJ2-2,TRBD1
TGCAGTGCTTCCGGGACAGGGTACACAGATACGCAGTATTTT,CSASGTGYTDTQYF,TRBV20-1,.,TRBJ2-3,TRBD1
TGTGCCAGCAGTTTCAACCCCCGGGTCACTGAAGCTTTCTTT,CASSFNPRVTEAFF,TRBV12-3/TRBV12-4,.,TRBJ1-1,.
TGCAGCGTTGAAGGGGGTGTGCGGGGGACCTACGAGCAGTACTTC,CSVEGGVRGTYEQYF,TRBV29-1,.,TRBJ2-7,TRBD2
TGTGCCAGTACTCCGGGACAGGGAATAGATACGCAGTATTTT,CASTPGQGIDTQYF,TRBV19,.,TRBJ2-3,TRBD1
TGCGCCAGCAGTGAGGCCGGGGGGATGACCGAGCAGTACTTC,CASSEAGGMTEQYF,TRBV10-1,few,TRBJ2-7,TRBD2
TGTGCCAGCAGTTACGGAGGGAACGAGCAGTACTTC,CASSYGGNEQYF,TRBV6-5,few,TRBJ2-7,.
TGTGCCAGCAGTTTATGGCAGAACACTGAAGCTTTCTTT,CASSLWQNTEAFF,TRBV28,many,TRBJ1-1,.
TGCGCCAGCAGCTTGGCTATCAGTGGGGTCGACTATGGCTACACCTTC,CASSLAISGVDYGYTF,TRBV5-1,.,TRBJ1-2,.
TGCAGCGTTGGACAGGGTCTTACTTCCTACGAGCAGTACTTC,CSVGQGLTSYEQYF,TRBV29-1,many,TRBJ2-7,TRBD1
TGCAGTGCCGGGACTGCATCCTACGAGCAGTACTTC,CSAGTASYEQYF,TRBV20-1,few,TRBJ2-7,.
TGCGCCAGCAGCCAAGCCGGTGTGAATGAGCAGTTCTTC,CASSQAGVNEQFF,TRBV4-1,.,TRBJ2-1,.
TGCGCCAGCAGCCAAGATTCGGCGGGAGGTTCCTACGAGCAGTACTTC,CASSQDSAGGSYEQYF,TRBV4-1,many,TRBJ2-7,TRBD2
TGTGCCAGCATCCCGGACTCTTCGAACACTGAAGCTTTCTTT,CASIPDSSNTEAFF,TRBV25-1,many,TRBJ1-1,.
TGTGCCACCGGCTGGGAGGGCCGGGGAGAGACCCAGTACTTC,CATGWEGRGETQYF,TRBV15,.,TRBJ2-5,TRBD2
TGTGCCAGCACCCATCGGACCCTGAGCTCCTATAATTCACCCCTCCACTTT,CASTHRTLSSYNSPLHF,TRBV3-1,.,TRBJ1-6,.
TGTGCCAGCAGCTTAGAACCCGGGACGGTCTATGGCTACACCTTC,CASSLEPGTVYGYTF,TRBV11-2,.,TRBJ1-2,.
TGCGCCAGCAGCCCTGGGACAGGGATCTCCTACGAGCAGTACTTC,CASSPGTGISYEQYF,TRBV4-3,.,TRBJ2-7,TRBD1
TGTGCCAGCAGCCCCCACGGCTGGCTAGCGGAAGAGACCCAGTACTTC,CASSPHGWLAEETQYF,TRBV11-2,few,TRBJ2-5,TRBD2
TGTGCCAGCAGCGAGACAGGGAACTCCTACGAGCAGTACTTC,CASSETGNSYEQYF,TRBV7-9,few,TRBJ2-7,TRBD1
TGTGCCAGCAGCTTAAGTTCAGGGAGGATGAGCAATCAGCCCCAGCATTTT,CASSLSSGRMSNQPQHF,TRBV7-2,.,TRBJ1-5,.
TGTGCCACCAGTGACATTGGAAATCAGCCCCAGCATTTT,CATSDIGNQPQHF,TRBV24-1,few,TRBJ1-5,.
TGTGCCAGTAGCCAACGTCCCGCTTCCGATGGCTACACCTTC,CASSQRPASDGYTF,TRBV19,.,TRBJ1-2,.
TGTGCCATCAAGGAGGGGGCAGGCACAGATACGCAGTATTTT,CAIKEGAGTDTQYF,TRBV10-3,few,TRBJ2-3,.
TGCAGCGTTGAGGGGGACAGGGTCCGGGGAGATACGCAGTATTTT,CSVEGDRVRGDTQYF,TRBV29-1,many,TRBJ2-3,TRBD1
TGCGCCAGCAGCCACCTATCGGACAGCCCCTACGAGCAGTACTTC,CASSHLSDSPYEQYF,TRBV4-1,.,TRBJ2-7,.
TGTGCCAGCAGTTACCCCTACGCGGGACTAGCGGGAGGGGGGGACAATGAGCAGTTCTTC,CASSYPYAGLAGGGDNEQFF,TRBV12-3/TRBV12-4,.,TRBJ2-1,TRBD2
TGTGCCAGCGGGGGGCCTAATTCACCCCTCCACTTT,CASGGPNSPLHF,TRBV27,few,TRBJ1-6,.
TGTGCCAGCAGACAGAGGGACAGCTATGGCTACACCTTC,CASRQRDSYGYTF,TRBV5-8,.,TRBJ1-2,TRBD1
TGCGCCAGCAGCTCGACTAGCGGGGGCTACAATGAGCAGTTCTTC,CASSSTSGGYNEQFF,TRBV5-1,few,TRBJ2-1,TRBD2
TGCGCCAGCAGCTTCGAGGGGGGAGGGAGCGAGCAGTACTTC,CASSFEGGGSEQYF,TRBV5-1,many,TRBJ2-7,.
TGTGCCAGCAGTCCTACAGGAGCCAATCAGCCCCAGCATTTT,CASSPTGANQPQHF,TRBV7-9,many,TRBJ1-5,.
TGTGCCAGCAGTGACGTCAGGGAGATGAACACTGAAGCTTTCTTT,CASSDVREMNTEAFF,TRBV25-1,few,TRBJ1-1,.
TGTGCCTGGAGGACGAACCGAATCGAGCAGTACTTC,CAWRTNRIEQYF,TRBV30,.,TRBJ2-7,.
TGCGCCAGCAGCATATCGACAGGGGGCTATGGCTACACCTTC,CASSISTGGYGYTF,TRBV5-1,.,TRBJ1-2,TRBD1
TGTGCCAGCAGTTCTCAGGAACTCTATGGCTACACCTTC,CASSSQELYGYTF,TRBV12-3/TRBV12-4,.,TRBJ1-2,.
TGTGCCTGGAGTGTACTCCAGGCAGACGGCTACACCTTC,CAWSVLQADGYTF,TRBV30,few,TRBJ1-2,.
TGTGCCAGCACCCCCGGGGACACCGGGGAGCTGTTTTTT,CASTPGDTGELFF,TRBV2,.,TRBJ2-2,.
TGTGCCAGTAGTAATAGCGGGGGGCTAAACAATGAGCAGTTCTTC,CASSNSGGLNNEQFF,TRBV19,.,TRBJ2-1,TRBD2
TGTGCCAGTAGTATCGGGCAGGGTGATGGCTACACCTTC,CASSIGQGDGYTF,TRBV19,few,TRBJ1-2,.
TGCGCCAGCTCCCCGGGCCCGCTGGACACCATATATTTT,CASSPGPLDTIYF,TRBV4-3,few,TRBJ1-3,.
TGTGCCAGCAGTGAAGCCGGGACAGCCTACGAGCAGTACTTC,CASSEAGTAYEQYF,TRBV6-1,.,TRBJ2-7,TRBD1
TGTGCCAGCAGCACAGACGGGACAGGGTACGGAGGTGAAAAACTGTTTTTT,CASSTDGTGYGGEKLFF,TRBV5-6,.,TRBJ1-4,TRBD1
TGCAGCGTTCAAGCGTGGGGGAATGAGCAGTTCTTC,CSVQAWGNEQFF,TRBV29-1,.,TRBJ2-1,.
TGTGCCAGCAGTTTCAGCACGGGAACCAGCTCCTACGAGCAGTACTTC,CASSFSTGTSSYEQYF,TRBV12-3/TRBV12-4,many,TRBJ2-7,.
TGTGCCAGCAGCTTTAGCCCCCGACAGTTCTTC,CASSFSPRQFF,TRBV6-2/TRBV6-3,few,TRBJ2-1,.